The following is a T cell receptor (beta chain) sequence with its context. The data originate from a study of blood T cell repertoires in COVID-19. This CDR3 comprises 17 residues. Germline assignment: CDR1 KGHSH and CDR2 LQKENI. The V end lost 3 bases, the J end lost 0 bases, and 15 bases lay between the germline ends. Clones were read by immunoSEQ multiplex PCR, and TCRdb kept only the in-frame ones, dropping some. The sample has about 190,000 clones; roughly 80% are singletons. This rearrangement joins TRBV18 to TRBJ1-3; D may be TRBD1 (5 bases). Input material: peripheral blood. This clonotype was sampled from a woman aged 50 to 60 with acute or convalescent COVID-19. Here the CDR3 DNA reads TGTGCCAGCTCACCCTCCACAGGTGTGAGCTCTGGAAACACCATATATTTT. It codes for CASSPSTGVSSGNTIYF.